This T cell receptor (beta chain) was documented in a study of blood T cell repertoires in COVID-19. Study-level information: Sites across the United States, Italy and Spain contributed samples from acute and convalescent COVID-19. PBMCs, B-cell-depleted T cells, or T cells provided the cDNA or gDNA that made up the material.

As processed by the authors: The authors estimated nucleated cell counts from reference gene primer amplification. Generated by immunoSEQ multiplex PCR, the TCRdb table keeps only in-frame clones and is missing some. That table furnishes V, J and clone size, whereas the DNA furnished D and trimming. The sample has roughly 160,000 clones; 90% are singletons. Trimming pared 0 bases from V and 12 bases from J, leaving 13 bases between. This CDR3 is built from 13 residues. Germline V gives CDR1 SGHTS, CDR2 YDEGEE. The specimen sequenced was peripheral blood. The rearrangement uses TRBV5-8 and TRBJ2-1, with D possibly being TRBD2 (5 bases). This receptor was identified in a man aged 50 to 59 with acute or convalescent COVID-19. In DNA, the CDR3 is TGTGCCAGCAGCTTGGTGGACTTAAGGCGGCAGTTCTTC. Amino acids: CASSLVDLRRQFF. Looking up the rest from reference TRBV5-8 and TRBJ2-1 gives the full variable domain: EAGVTQSPTHLIKTRGQQATLRCSPISGHTSVYWYQQALGLGLQFLLWYDEGEERNRGNFPPRFSGRQFPNYSSELNVNALELEDSALYLCASSLVDLRRQFFGPGTRLTVL.